Sequencing of this T cell receptor (beta chain) was carried out in a study of T cells in Graves' hyperthyroidism and ophthalmopathy (dated by TCRdb to about 2019). Study-wide context: Peripheral blood samples were taken at the time of initial diagnosis, prior to any treatment. To identify distinguishing TCR V-J signatures, a discovery cohort of around 98 patients was used, comprising roughly 45 with Graves' ophthalmopathy and around 60 with stable Graves' hyperthyroidism. Whether ophthalmopathy could be predicted prospectively was tested in an independent validation cohort made up of 18 to 20 hyperthyroidism patients plus 17 patients who later progressed to ophthalmopathy. The approximately 98 discovery patients were randomly divided into training and test sets at a 7:3 ratio. In several Graves' hyperthyroidism patients, the study also compared T-cell repertoires from thyroid tissue with T-cell repertoires from blood. After blood sampling, hyperthyroidism patients were treated with methimazole at a starting dose of 30 mg daily, and ophthalmopathy patients were treated with high-dose intravenous methylprednisolone. The paper describes TCR Vbeta CDR3 sequencing of fewer than 150 peripheral blood samples, made up of roughly 45 ophthalmopathy patients, 70 to 80 hyperthyroidism patients and roughly 17 progressor patients. The research as a whole found: No statistical method was used to fix the sample size in advance, and group allocation was not hidden from the investigators. Most expanded thyroid clonotypes (frequency above 0.001) were also detected in blood, a finding suggesting that blood repertoires may reflect thyroid immune responses. In validation, progression to ophthalmopathy was predicted by the model with about 70% sensitivity and roughly 72% specificity, a median of approximately 7.1 months before onset. A model built on a 13 V-J signature distinguished ophthalmopathy from stable hyperthyroidism, reaching about 88% sensitivity and about 81% specificity in cross-validation and 80%/75% in testing.

This clonotype was seen repeatedly, ten times or more. It lacks a known antigen. Within one base of it there is no much larger clone, and no base qualities were kept. Relative to germline, V is 5 bases shorter and J is 0 bases shorter, with 11 bases between their ends. The CDR3 starts with the cysteine, ends with the phenylalanine, and has 14 residues. Just the 42-base CDR3 DNA is kept, in frame starting at base 1. The germline V gene supplies CDR1 MDHEN and CDR2 SYDVKM. The TCR beta CDR3 regions were amplified from the RNA transcripts. For the first round of RT-PCR on the TCR CDR3, the HTBI primer set was used together with the Qiagen OneStep RT-PCR kit. Libraries were constructed in a second round of multiplex PCR, after which size selection and purification were carried out. Sequencing of the libraries was done on an Illumina HiSeq2000 using paired-end 100 bp reads. The published analysis was carried out like this. SOAPnuke was used to process the raw data, throwing out any read that contained adapters or uncalled bases, had a mean Phred below 15, or lacked an exact constant-primer or identifier match. High-quality paired reads were merged using COPE v1.2.5, and each unique nucleotide sequence was defined as a clonotype. MiTCR v1.1 was used to align clonotypes to the IMGT TRBV, TRBD and TRBJ reference segments. Analysis was restricted to V-J combinations with a frequency above 0.0001, which covered 98% to 99.2% of repertoires. The TCS score was defined as the ratio of F50 (clonal expansion) to E x V (chaos), calculated using BLOSUM62-based TCRdist between CDR3 peptides within each V-J. Welch's t-statistics and random forest reduced approximately 520 V-J features to 10 to 15, which were used in a naive Bayes classifier (R e1071). TCRdb trimmed the raw reads at Q25, called clones with MiXCR and kept productive beta chains. Entries are consolidated by CDR3 protein sequence, retaining the most common genes and DNA. It is TCRdb's table, rather than the study itself, that gives the V and J calls and clone size. This sample comprises hundreds of thousands of distinct CDR3 sequences, more than 15% of them detected only once. Jointly, the top ten make up approximately 15% of the sample.

Ophthalmopathy patients had moderately to severely active disease, Clinical Activity Score of at least 3, NOSPECS grade of at least 4, and duration under 3 months. Patients with uncontrolled infections, other autoimmune diseases, pregnancy or lactation were excluded. Clinical symptoms, serum thyroxine and TRAb, thyroid ultrasound, and orbital computed tomography formed the basis for the diagnoses. PBMCs were separated from 10 ml of fresh peripheral blood using Ficoll-Paque density gradient centrifugation. Total RNA was extracted using Trizol reagent, and RNA quality was assessed on an Agilent 2100 Bioanalyzer.

The clonotype was recovered from a woman aged 18-35 years with Graves' ophthalmopathy. Recombination joined TRBV28 with TRBJ2-7; no D gene call is confident. Source material: blood. The DNA reads TGTGCCAGCAGTCTCCACCTGAGCTCCTACGAGCAGTACTTC. The resulting protein is CASSLHLSSYEQYF.